This TCR beta chain was identified during a study of T cell changes during pregnancy in multiple sclerosis. Clones were read by immunoSEQ multiplex PCR, and TCRdb kept only the in-frame ones, dropping some. This table has roughly 110,000 clones, about 90% appearing once. The germline V gene has CDR1 LNHDA and CDR2 SQIVND (reference sequence). Unmatched junction bases numbered 8, after V lost 8 bases and J lost 5 bases. The CDR3 is made up of 16 amino acids. This chain connects TRBV19 to TRBJ2-2; 13 positions agree with TRBD2. The sequencing here drew on peripheral blood, taken after pregnancy. The sequence was obtained from a female donor with multiple sclerosis, enrolled in a pregnancy study. DNA of the CDR3: TGTGCCAGTTCTACTAGCGGGGGGGCGGGAACCGGGGAGCTGTTTTTT. The encoded protein is CASSTSGGAGTGELFF.